This is a list of T cell receptor beta chains from one sample in a study of T cell repertoires in cytomegalovirus infection. TCRdb fed the reads into MiXCR, producing one record per CDR3 protein. The sample carries approximately 990,000 distinct CDR3 sequences, approximately 32% recorded once. Antigens for these TCRs are unknown. Sequenced material: cultured CD8+ T cells from PBMCs, taken from culture after CMV antigen stimulation. Receptors originate from a human donor in good health (CMV status not recorded). Some clones in this sample may be carry-over from other donors' samples. CDR3s include the opening cysteine and the closing phenylalanine or tryptophan. The D gene is left open where the match is weak. The size field is filled for only some rows; it gives once, few, many or a size class.

>TRBV20-1|TRBJ2-3|.|.
TGCAGTTCCCGAGTGGAGGGGGCTTCAGATACGCAGTATTTT
CSSRVEGASDTQYF
>TRBV20-1|TRBJ1-2|.|few
TGCAGTGCTAGTGCCCTGACCGGACCCCAACATCGATACACCTTC
CSASALTGPQHRYTF
>TRBV14|TRBJ2-5|.|.
TGTGCCAGCAGCCAAGGGACAGCCCTCCAAGAGACCCAGTACTTC
CASSQGTALQETQYF
>TRBV19|TRBJ1-2|TRBD1|few
TGTGCCAGTAGTCCGAGACAGGGTACGCCTGCTAACTATGGCTACACCTTC
CASSPRQGTPANYGYTF
>TRBV7-6|TRBJ2-1|.|.
TGTGCCAGCAGCTTAATGTTGCAGCAGGCGAATGAGCAGTTCTTC
CASSLMLQQANEQFF
>TRBV11-2|TRBJ2-4|TRBD2|few
TGTGCCAGCAGCTTGGCGCGGGGGGCAGGAAACATTCAGTACTTC
CASSLARGAGNIQYF
>TRBV2|TRBJ2-4|TRBD2|.
TGTGCCAGCAGTGATCTGGGACTAGCGGGGAGGGCCAAAAACATTCAGTACTTC
CASSDLGLAGRAKNIQYF
>TRBV7-9|TRBJ2-2|TRBD1|.
TGTGCCAGCAGCTTACCGACTTCCGGGACAGGGGCAAACACCGGGGAGCTGTTTTTT
CASSLPTSGTGANTGELFF
>TRBV7-2|TRBJ2-1|.|many
TGTGCCAGCAGCTTACGGGACACCGGCCTCAATGAGCAGTTCTTC
CASSLRDTGLNEQFF
>TRBV9|TRBJ2-2|TRBD1|.
TGTGCCAGCAGCGTGGGGGGACAGGGCACCGGGGAGCTGTTTTTT
CASSVGGQGTGELFF
>TRBV7-4|TRBJ2-1|TRBD1|few
TGTGCCAGCAGCGGAACCGGGACAGGGGCCTACAATGAGCAGTTCTTC
CASSGTGTGAYNEQFF
>TRBV5-1|TRBJ1-2|.|.
TGCGCCAGCAGCTCGGTAGGGCCTGGCTACACCTTC
CASSSVGPGYTF
>TRBV10-2|TRBJ2-1|.|few
TGCGCCAGCAGTGAGCCTAGCGCTCAGTTCTTC
CASSEPSAQFF
>TRBV7-6|TRBJ1-4|TRBD1|.
TGTGCCAGCAGCTCTCGGGACAGGGGTGAAAAACGGTTTTTT
CASSSRDRGEKRFF
>TRBV12-3/TRBV12-4|TRBJ2-3|TRBD2|.
TGTGCCAGCAGTTTAGTCCCCCTAGGGCGGGGGGAACTTTTTAGCACAGATACGCAGTATTTT
CASSLVPLGRGELFSTDTQYF
>TRBV27|TRBJ1-2|.|.
TGTGCCAGCAGTTTCAGGCACACACGAAGGGATGGCTACACCTTC
CASSFRHTRRDGYTF
>TRBV4-1|TRBJ1-6|.|.
TGCGCCAGCAGCCAAGTGGAGGGGACTGGGTCACCCCTCCACTTT
CASSQVEGTGSPLHF
>TRBV29-1|TRBJ2-5|TRBD1|few
TGCAGCGTTGAACGGCTGCCGGGACAGGGGGGTGCTGAGACCCAGTACTTC
CSVERLPGQGGAETQYF
>TRBV25-1|TRBJ2-5|.|.
TGTGCCAGCAGTTTATTACAGGAGACACAGACCCAGTACTTC
CASSLLQETQTQYF
>TRBV2|TRBJ2-1|.|.
TGTGCCAGCAGTGATACGGGGAATGAGCAGTTCTTC
CASSDTGNEQFF
>TRBV13|TRBJ2-5|TRBD1|.
TGTGCCAGCAGCTCCGAGGACAGGGTTTTTGAAGAGACCCAGTACTTC
CASSSEDRVFEETQYF
>TRBV7-9|TRBJ1-1|TRBD1|.
TGTGCCAGCAGCGTCTCACAGGGACAGACGAACACTGAAGCTTTCTTT
CASSVSQGQTNTEAFF
>TRBV27|TRBJ1-2|.|.
TGTGCCAGCAGTTTACGAGGGGGGGACTATGGCTACACCTTC
CASSLRGGDYGYTF
>TRBV10-3|TRBJ2-3|.|.
TGTGCCATCAGTGAGCATGACCCCACAGATACGCAGTATTTT
CAISEHDPTDTQYF
>TRBV7-2|TRBJ1-6|TRBD1|many
TGTGCCAGCAGCCGGGACAGGTCGGATTCACCCCTCCACTTT
CASSRDRSDSPLHF
>TRBV7-9|TRBJ1-5|TRBD1|once
TGTGCCAGCAGCTCCATGTGGGCAGGGGGAGAACAGCCCCAGCATTTT
CASSSMWAGGEQPQHF
>TRBV4-3|TRBJ1-1|.|few
TGCGCCAGCAGCCAAGAATGGTCGGGGGTTAGGGAAGCTTTCTTT
CASSQEWSGVREAFF
>TRBV12-3/TRBV12-4|TRBJ1-2|.|.
TGTGTCAGCAGCATAGCAGGGATCTATGGCTACACCTTC
CVSSIAGIYGYTF
>TRBV7-2|TRBJ2-2|TRBD2|many
TGTGCCAGCAGTCCCGGGGGGGGGCCCACCGGGGAGCTGTTTTTT
CASSPGGGPTGELFF
>TRBV7-9|TRBJ1-2|TRBD1|few
TGTGCCAGCAGCCCGGGACAGGTTGGCTACACCTTC
CASSPGQVGYTF
>TRBV27|TRBJ1-3|.|few
TGTGCCAGCAGTTCCCGGGATCTGTTAAGCTCTGGAAACACCATATATTTT
CASSSRDLLSSGNTIYF
>TRBV6-1|TRBJ2-1|.|few
TGTGCCAGCAGTCCCGATGTCACAGAGCAGTTCTTC
CASSPDVTEQFF
>TRBV7-3|TRBJ2-1|TRBD2|.
TGTGCCAGCAGCTTAATACGGAGCGGGGTCAACAATGAGCAGTTCTTC
CASSLIRSGVNNEQFF
>TRBV7-8|TRBJ2-1|.|many
TGTGCCAGCAGCTTAGGGGGGGTAAACGATGAGCAGTTCTTC
CASSLGGVNDEQFF
>TRBV5-6|TRBJ2-2|.|.
TGTGCCAGCAGCCCTGGACTGCCCACCGGGGAGCTGTTTTTT
CASSPGLPTGELFF
>TRBV27|TRBJ2-1|TRBD2|few
TGTGCCAGCAGTTTGGGGAGCGGGGGGGAAAATGAGCAGTTCTTC
CASSLGSGGENEQFF
>TRBV2|TRBJ2-3|.|.
TGTGCCAGCAGTTCTCTAGAAAGGGGCACAGATACGCAGTATTTT
CASSSLERGTDTQYF
>TRBV7-8|TRBJ1-1|.|many
TGTGCCAGCAGCGAAGGACCGCAAGCTACGGCTTTCTTT
CASSEGPQATAFF
>TRBV10-3|TRBJ1-1|TRBD1|.
TGTGCCATCAGTGTGGCAGGGGGGAACACTGAAGCTTTCTTT
CAISVAGGNTEAFF
>TRBV28|TRBJ1-1|.|few
TGTGCCAGCAGCTTGTCCGCTATGAACACTGAAGCTTTCTTT
CASSLSAMNTEAFF
>TRBV15|TRBJ2-2|.|.
TGTGCCACCAGCAGAGATTGGGACTCATACACCGGGGAGCTGTTTTTT
CATSRDWDSYTGELFF
>TRBV12-3/TRBV12-4|TRBJ2-5|TRBD2|.
TGTGCCAGCAGTTGGGGGACTAGCGGGCGCGAGACCCAGTACTTC
CASSWGTSGRETQYF
>TRBV27|TRBJ1-2|.|.
TGTGCCTGCAGGACAGCAGATGGCTACACCTTC
CACRTADGYTF